This T cell receptor beta chain was captured in a study of blood T cell repertoires in COVID-19. CDR1 and CDR2 (germline): MNHEY, SVGEGT. The junction had 6 bases not matched to a gene; V was cut back by 6 bases and J by 2 bases. The CDR3 covers 14 residues. The data were produced by immunoSEQ multiplex PCR, yet TCRdb's version contains in-frame clones alone and is incomplete. The sample records around 140,000 clones, 80% to 85% being singletons. This sequence was found in a man between 60 and 70 years old with acute or convalescent COVID-19. J is TRBJ2-7 and V is TRBV6-2 or TRBV6-3, with 8 nucleotides matching TRBD1. The material sequenced was peripheral blood. In DNA form, the CDR3 reads TGTGCCAGCAGCACCGGGACAGGAGCCTACGAGCAGTACTTC. This translates into CASSTGTGAYEQYF.